One sample yielded the 27 T cell receptor beta chains listed below, sequenced in a study of OX40 agonist ivuxolimab in advanced cancers. Generated by immunoSEQ multiplex PCR, the TCRdb table keeps only in-frame clones and is missing some. The repertoire has 70,000 to 95,000 clones, under 85% of them found once; the top ten carry around 3.8%. This specimen consisted of CD4+ or CD8+ T cells sorted from blood, obtained in a trial of the OX40 agonist ivuxolimab. The receptors stem from an adult with an advanced solid tumor such as melanoma, head and neck, liver or kidney cancer.

The gene calls are TRBV12-5 and TRBJ2-5; D gene uncertain. Germline V gives CDR1 LGHNT, CDR2 FRNRAP. The V end lost 7 bases, the J end lost 7 bases, and 13 bases lay between the germline ends. The length of the CDR3 is 12 residues. The CDR3 protein is CASALMSGTQYF. DNA of the CDR3: TGTGCTAGTGCCCTCATGTCAGGGACCCAGTACTTC.

The rearrangement joins TRBV6-6 to TRBJ2-7; a weak D match, TRBD2 (5 bases). The CDR3 covers 13 residues. Germline V gives CDR1 MNHNY, CDR2 SVGAGI (reference sequence). V was shortened by 2 bases and J by 6 bases, with 11 bases between the two germline ends. CDR3 in amino acids: CASSYRGLGEQYF. CDR3 nucleotides: TGTGCCAGCAGTTACCGCGGACTGGGCGAGCAGTACTTC.

This chain links TRBV10-2 with TRBJ2-5; D may be TRBD2 (6 bases). V dropped 5 bases and J dropped 9 bases, with 13 bases sitting between them. The CDR3 extends over 12 amino acids. Germline V gene sequence: CDR1 WSHSY, CDR2 SAAADI. The CDR3 DNA follows: TGCGCCAGCAGTCGGGAGCAAGGGGCCCAGTACTTC. It codes for CASSREQGAQYF.

This sequence joins TRBV7-9 and TRBJ1-3; D is unresolved. The germline V gene encodes CDR1 SEHNR and CDR2 FQNEAQ (reference sequence). The CDR3 covers 13 residues. V lost 3 bases and J lost 4, with 7 bases in between. The CDR3 reads CASSFNEGNTIYF. The CDR3 DNA is TGTGCCAGCAGCTTCAATGAGGGAAACACCATATATTTT. Full variable domain (remainder filled in from reference TRBV7-9 and TRBJ1-3): DTGVSQNPRHKITKRGQNVTFRCDPISEHNRLYWYRQTLGQGPEFLTYFQNEAQLEKSRLLSDRFSAERPKGSFSTLEIQRTEQGDSAMYLCASSFNEGNTIYFGEGSWLTVV.

This clone was detected only once. The rearrangement uses TRBV18 and TRBJ2-2, with D maybe TRBD1 (5 bases). CDR3 length: 14 residues. With 4 bases removed from V and 8 bases from J, the gap between germline ends came to 14 bases. Germline V CDR1 and CDR2: KGHSH, LQKENI. CDR3 DNA: TGTGCCAGCTCACACCAGGACATTACTGGGGAGCTGTTTTTT. Translated: CASSHQDITGELFF.

The rearrangement links TRBV7-2 to TRBJ2-1; TRBD2 is a possible D gene (5 bases). Germline V CDR1 and CDR2: SGHTA, FQGNSA. The germline V and J ends were trimmed by 0 bases and 7 bases, with 13 bases remaining between them. This CDR3 comprises 15 residues. CDR3 loop: CASSLALAVENEQFF. For the CDR3, the DNA is TGTGCCAGCAGCTTAGCCCTAGCCGTAGAGAATGAGCAGTTCTTC.

The chain joins TRBV28 to TRBJ1-2; D is uncertain. This CDR3 comprises 13 residues. V lost 3 bases and J lost 1, with 6 bases in between. CDR1 is MDHEN, CDR2 SYDVKM, per germline. In DNA form, the CDR3 reads TGTGCCAGCAGTTTGGTGGGTAACTATGGCTACACCTTC. This encodes CASSLVGNYGYTF.

The chain carries TRBV10-3 and TRBJ1-5, with D possibly TRBD1 on 5 matching bases. Deletions cut 7 bases from V and 8 bases from J, with 18 bases between. Germline CDR1 ENHRY, CDR2 SYGVKD. The CDR3 is made up of 14 amino acids. This CDR3 is CAIIFSWGEEPQHF. DNA of the CDR3: TGTGCCATCATTTTCTCTTGGGGCGAGGAGCCCCAGCATTTT.

V gene TRBV4-2 combines with J gene TRBJ1-5; D might be TRBD1 (5 bases). CDR1 is LGHNA, CDR2 YNFKEQ, per germline. The CDR3 length is 14 residues. V dropped 5 bases and J dropped 4 bases, with 12 bases sitting between them. Written as DNA, the CDR3 is TGTGCCAGCAGCTTCCCAGACAGTAATCAGCCCCAGCATTTT. It translates to CASSFPDSNQPQHF.

The V call is TRBV15, the J call TRBJ2-1, with a weak D call TRBD1 (5 bases). CDR1 is LNHNV and CDR2 is YYDKDF in the germline V gene (reference sequence). CDR3 length: 15 amino acids. Trimming removed 5 bases from V and 5 bases from J, with 16 bases in between. The chain's CDR3 is CATSPGLRSNNEQFF. The CDR3 bases are TGTGCCACCAGCCCAGGGCTCAGATCAAACAATGAGCAGTTCTTC.

A single count supports this clone. The V gene is TRBV19, the J gene TRBJ2-7; D not resolved. This CDR3 has 12 amino acids. From germline, CDR1 is LNHDA and CDR2 SQIVND (reference sequence). The V and J ends lost 5 bases and 6 bases respectively, with 11 bases between them. The CDR3 reads CASSYRYGEQYF. CDR3 in DNA: TGTGCCAGTAGTTACAGATACGGCGAGCAGTACTTC.

Only a few counts were recorded for this clone. The gene calls are TRBV28 and TRBJ2-5; D may be TRBD1 or TRBD2 (7 bases each). CDR1 and CDR2 (germline): MDHEN, SYDVKM. CDR3 length: 14 residues. V dropped 6 bases and J dropped 7 bases, with 18 bases sitting between them. The CDR3 nucleotides are TGTGCCAGCAGGGGACAGTCGGGGGAGGGGACCCAGTACTTC. This encodes CASRGQSGEGTQYF.

This chain joins TRBV6-5 and TRBJ1-1; no clear D. The CDR3 is 13 amino acids. Germline CDR1 reads MNHEY; CDR2 reads SVGAGI. V lost 6 bases and J lost 4, with 12 bases in between. The CDR3 spells CASRIRESTEAFF. CDR3 nucleotides: TGTGCCAGCAGGATTAGGGAAAGCACTGAAGCTTTCTTT.

The chain recombines TRBV27 with TRBJ2-7; D tentatively reads TRBD1 or TRBD2 (5 bases each). V was shortened by 7 bases and J by 4 bases, with 11 bases between the two germline ends. Germline V CDR1 and CDR2: MNHEY, SMNVEV (reference sequence). The CDR3 is 12 amino acids. The CDR3 sequence: CASTGTAYEQYF. In DNA form, the CDR3 reads TGTGCCAGCACCGGGACCGCGTACGAGCAGTACTTC.

This clone occurred once. The V gene is TRBV7-2, the J gene TRBJ2-3; 13 bases map to TRBD2. This CDR3 has 17 amino acids. Germline-derived CDR1 and CDR2 are SGHTA and FQGNSA. Unmatched junction bases numbered 4, after V lost 0 bases and J lost 4 bases. CDR3 amino acids: CASSLALAGGSPDTQYF. In DNA form, the CDR3 reads TGTGCCAGCAGCTTAGCACTAGCGGGAGGGTCGCCAGATACGCAGTATTTT.

The chain employs TRBV6-1 and TRBJ2-3, with no clear D. V lost 7 bases and J 0 bases, leaving 8 bases between the germline ends. The V gene's germline CDR1 is MNHNS and CDR2 SASEGT. The CDR3 is made up of 13 amino acids. The CDR3: CASTYDSTDTQYF. In DNA form, the CDR3 reads TGTGCCAGCACCTATGACAGCACAGATACGCAGTATTTT.

The chain uses TRBV5-4 and TRBJ2-1; no clear D. CDR1 SGHNT and CDR2 YYREEE come from the germline V gene (reference sequence). The germline V and J ends were trimmed by 7 bases and 9 bases, with 17 bases remaining between them. The CDR3 contains 13 residues. In DNA form, the CDR3 reads TGTGCCAGCCCCAGCTTAGATGGTGGTGAGCAGTTCTTC. Translating it yields CASPSLDGGEQFF.

This clone appeared a few times. The V call is TRBV6-4, the J call TRBJ2-3; 9 bases fit TRBD2. Trimming cost V 6 bases and J 1 base; bases outside gene matches: 11. Germline V gene sequence: CDR1 MRHNA, CDR2 SNTAGT. The CDR3 is 17 residues long. This CDR3 reads CASRSSGRNVGTDTQYF. CDR3 nucleotides: TGTGCCAGCAGATCAAGCGGGAGGAATGTAGGCACAGATACGCAGTATTTT.

V and J are TRBV7-9 and TRBJ2-3, with 8 bases that match TRBD2. J was trimmed by 2 bases and V by 0 bases; bases with no gene match: 4. Per the germline V gene, CDR1 is SEHNR and CDR2 is FQNEAQ (reference sequence). There are 16 residues in the CDR3. CDR3 DNA sequence: TGTGCCAGCAGCTTAGCGGGTAGCGGGATCACAGATACGCAGTATTTT. As protein: CASSLAGSGITDTQYF.

The genes are TRBV5-1 and TRBJ2-7, with TRBD2 matching over 10 bases. The CDR3 sequence is 15 residues long. The V gene end was trimmed by 0 bases and the J gene end by 7 bases; junction bases not matched to a gene: 7. Per the germline V gene, CDR1 is SGHRS and CDR2 is YFSETQ. CDR3 nucleotide sequence: TGCGCCAGCAGCTTGGAAGCGGGAGGGCCTAAGGAGCAGTACTTC. As protein: CASSLEAGGPKEQYF.

In its sample, this clone was seen once. In nucleotides, the CDR3 is TGTGCCACGGATCGGACTAGACAGGAGACGTACACCGGGGAGCTGTTTTTT. Its translation: CATDRTRQETYTGELFF. The rearrangement links TRBV28 to TRBJ2-2; TRBD2 might be the D (7 bases). Trimming cost V 10 bases and J 3 bases, with 24 bases left between them. The CDR3 has 17 residues. Germline-derived CDR1 and CDR2 are MDHEN and SYDVKM.

The chain couples TRBV7-2 to TRBJ1-5; D gene uncertain. There are 13 residues in the CDR3. Germline values: CDR1 SGHTA, CDR2 FQGNSA. V gave up 1 base and J gave up 4 bases, with 5 bases separating them. The CDR3 sequence is CASSLGANQPQHF. Written as DNA, the CDR3 is TGTGCCAGCAGCTTAGGAGCTAATCAGCCCCAGCATTTT.

The chain carries TRBV5-6 and TRBJ2-3, with TRBD1 matching over 9 bases. Germline lookup yields CDR1 SGHDT and CDR2 YYEEEE. V gave up 4 bases and J gave up 2 bases; unmatched junction bases: 5. The CDR3 loop spans 15 amino acids. The CDR3: CASSGDRGVTDTQYF. The CDR3 region has the DNA TGTGCCAGCAGCGGCGACAGGGGGGTCACAGATACGCAGTATTTT.

This clone was counted only a few times. The chain links TRBV6-4 to TRBJ2-1; a weak D match, TRBD1 (5 bases). V lost 6 bases and J lost 3, with 9 bases in between. This CDR3 is built from 13 residues. Germline V gene lookup returns CDR1 MRHNA and CDR2 SNTAGT. The DNA of the CDR3 is TGTGCCAGCAGCGCCGACAGCTACAATGAGCAGTTCTTC. Translating gives CASSADSYNEQFF.

CDR3 residues: CASSQDPLDGYTF. Here the CDR3 DNA reads TGTGCCAGCAGCCAAGATCCGTTGGATGGCTACACCTTC. The rearrangement links TRBV14 to TRBJ1-2, with D unresolved. This CDR3 region has 13 residues. Germline V gene sequence: CDR1 SGHDN, CDR2 FVKESK. Trimming removed 0 bases from V and 6 bases from J, with 8 bases in between. Full variable domain (outside the CDR3, taken from reference TRBV14 and TRBJ1-2): EAGVTQFPSHSVIEKGQTVTLRCDPISGHDNLYWYRRVMGKEIKFLLHFVKESKQDESGMPNNRFLAERTGGTYSTLKVQPAELEDSGVYFCASSQDPLDGYTFGSGTRLTVV.

This clone was seen just once. This rearrangement joins TRBV5-4 to TRBJ2-7; 15 bases map to TRBD2. This CDR3 has 15 residues. Trimming at V came to 4 bases and at J to 7 bases, leaving 6 bases not matched to a gene. CDR1 and CDR2 from the germline V gene are SGHNT and YYREEE (reference sequence). The CDR3 loop reads CASSIRTSGRVEQYF. The DNA for the CDR3 is TGTGCCAGCAGCATTCGGACTAGCGGGAGGGTTGAGCAGTACTTC. The complete variable domain, with remaining parts taken from reference TRBV5-4 and TRBJ2-7, reads ETGVTQSPTHLIKTRGQQVTLRCSSQSGHNTVSWYQQALGQGPQFIFQYYREEENGRGNFPPRFSGLQFPNYSSELNVNALELDDSALYLCASSIRTSGRVEQYFGPGTRLTVT.

V and J are TRBV11-3 and TRBJ2-3, with 7 bases that match TRBD2. V lost 4 bases, J lost 2 bases, and 9 bases stayed unmatched. The CDR3 is made up of 16 amino acids. Germline V gives CDR1 SGHNT, CDR2 YENEEA. The CDR3 spells CASSSYGSGFTDTQYF. The CDR3 nucleotides read TGTGCCAGCAGCTCGTACGGTAGCGGGTTCACAGATACGCAGTATTTT.